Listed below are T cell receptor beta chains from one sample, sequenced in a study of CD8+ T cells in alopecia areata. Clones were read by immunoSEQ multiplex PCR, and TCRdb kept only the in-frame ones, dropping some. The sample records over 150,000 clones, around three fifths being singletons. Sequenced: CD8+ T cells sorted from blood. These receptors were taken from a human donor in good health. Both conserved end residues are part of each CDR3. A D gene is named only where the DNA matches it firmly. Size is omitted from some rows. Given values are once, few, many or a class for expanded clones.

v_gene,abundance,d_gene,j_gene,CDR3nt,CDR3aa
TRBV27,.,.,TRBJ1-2,TGTGCCAGCAGTCACCGAAGGGACACCCTTAACTATGGCTACACCTTC,CASSHRRDTLNYGYTF
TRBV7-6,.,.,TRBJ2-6,TGTGCCAGCAGCATCGGGACATCTGGGGCCAACGTCCTGACTTTC,CASSIGTSGANVLTF
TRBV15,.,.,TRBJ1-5,TGTGCCACCGCCGGTCGAAGGGAGAGCAATCAGCCCCAGCATTTT,CATAGRRESNQPQHF
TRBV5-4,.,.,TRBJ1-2,TGTGCCAGCAGCTCCCAACAGGGAAACCTCTATGGCTACACCTTC,CASSSQQGNLYGYTF
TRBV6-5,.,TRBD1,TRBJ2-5,TGTGCCAGCAGTTGGGGGGGACAGGGGGCTTGGGAGACCCAGTACTTC,CASSWGGQGAWETQYF
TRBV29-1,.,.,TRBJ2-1,TGCAGCGCCTTAGGGGGGGCATCGAATGAGCAGTTCTTC,CSALGGASNEQFF
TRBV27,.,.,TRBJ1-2,TGTGCCAGCACCCCCGCAGGGAGTATCTATGGCTACACCTTC,CASTPAGSIYGYTF
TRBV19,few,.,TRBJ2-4,TGTGCCAGCAGACAGGAGCCCTCCAGACTAGCCAAAAACATTCAGTACTTC,CASRQEPSRLAKNIQYF
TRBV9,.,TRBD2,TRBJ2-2,TGTGCCAGCAGCCCAGGGAGGGCCGGGGAGCTGTTTTTT,CASSPGRAGELFF
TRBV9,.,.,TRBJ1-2,TGTGCCAGCAGCGGGCAGGGGCGGTGGGATGGCTACACCTTC,CASSGQGRWDGYTF
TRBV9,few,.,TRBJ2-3,TGTGCCAGCAGCCCGAATACAGATACGCAGTATTTT,CASSPNTDTQYF
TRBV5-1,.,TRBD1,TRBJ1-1,TGCGCCAGCAGGCAGGGGGCCGCTGAAGCTTTCTTT,CASRQGAAEAFF
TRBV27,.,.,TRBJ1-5,TGTGCCAGCAGCTCCAGGACGTCTCAGCCCCAGCATTTT,CASSSRTSQPQHF
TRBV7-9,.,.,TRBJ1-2,TGTGCCAGCAGCTTATGGGAGGCAGAGGTCTGGGAAACCTTC,CASSLWEAEVWETF
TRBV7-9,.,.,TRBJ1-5,TGTGCCAGCAGCCTTTATAGGGCGGCCGGGGATCAGCCCCAGCATTTT,CASSLYRAAGDQPQHF
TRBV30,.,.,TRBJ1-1,TGTGCCTGGAGGGACCAGGGGCCGGGGACTGAAGCTTTCTTT,CAWRDQGPGTEAFF
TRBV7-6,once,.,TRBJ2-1,TGTGCCAGCAGCCCTACCCCCGGGCGGCAGGGAGGCGAGCAGTTCTTC,CASSPTPGRQGGEQFF
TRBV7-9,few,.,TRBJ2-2,TGTGCCAGCAGATTAGGGCTGCCCACCGGGGAGCTGTTTTTT,CASRLGLPTGELFF
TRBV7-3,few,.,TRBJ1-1,TGTGCCAGCAGCCCGGGGGGAGTTGAAGCTTTCTTT,CASSPGGVEAFF
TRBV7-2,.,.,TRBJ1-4,TGTGCCAGCAGCCCTCAGGTTCCCCGAGTGACTAATGAAAAACTGTTTTTT,CASSPQVPRVTNEKLFF
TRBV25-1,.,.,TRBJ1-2,TGTGCCAGCAGTGAAGATGGGGCTTTGCTCTATGGCTACACCTTC,CASSEDGALLYGYTF
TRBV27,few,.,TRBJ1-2,TGTGCCAGCAGTTTATCCCCACCGGGAGGCTACACCTTC,CASSLSPPGGYTF